This T cell receptor beta chain was recorded in a study of circulating CD8 cells and anti-PD-1 response in melanoma (dated by TCRdb to the early 2020s). Background on the whole study: Nivolumab was given to patients intravenously at 3 mg/kg every 2 weeks. Of the 13 patients in the melanoma cohort, anti-PD-1 was received as first-line therapy by seven patients, and prior targeted therapy or immunotherapy had been received by six patients. Patients with complete or partial responses were classified as responders; those with stable or progressive disease (RECIST v1.1) as non-responders. The TCR repertoire analysis was performed on about eleven melanoma patients, comprising 7 non-responders and 4 responders. PD-1 on on-treatment samples was detected using a biotinylated anti-human IgG4 antibody.

The germline V gene (reference sequence) supplies CDR1 SEHNR and CDR2 FQNEAQ. V is pared back by 2 bases and J by 7 bases, with 17 bases lying between the germline termini. Including the terminal cysteine and phenylalanine, the CDR3 comprises 16 residues. Left in the record is the CDR3 DNA by itself, 48 bases read in frame from the first base. General study outcomes and caveats: The authors pointed out that the cohort included both treatment-naive and previously treated patients, and that this mix could influence the results. Because tumor material could not be accessed, tumor reactivity was instead assessed with peptide assays on expanded sorted subsets. The highest diversity was observed in the DNEG repertoire, similar and higher clonality was shown by the PD-1 and DPOS repertoires, and the lowest diversity was found in the TIGIT repertoires. Between subsets, repertoires were largely private, with fewer than 7.5% of TRB clonotypes shared at M1, and the highest sharing was seen between DPOS and TIGIT. The published TCR repertoire comparisons used only baseline and M1 samples from a small cohort with few responders. Experiments were generally performed without replicates because of limited material.

TCRdb records NextSeq 500 as the sequencer. TCR libraries were prepared from about 14 ng of total RNA with the QIAseq Immune Repertoire RNA Library Kit, Human TCR Panel. The TCR libraries were sequenced on an Illumina NextSeq using a Mid Output V2 kit and asymmetric 261x41 paired-end reads. Every TCR library was diluted down to 4 nM, then pooled, denatured and loaded at 0.95 to 1 pM. The source study handled its data this way. TCR FASTQ files were processed in the QIAGEN GeneGlobe Data Analysis Center, and downstream analysis was performed in R 3.5.2. Clonality was calculated as one minus the Shannon entropy normalized by the log of the number of unique productive sequences. Fisher exact tests at 5% FDR, run separately within each subset, picked out TRA or TRB clonotypes whose abundance differed between baseline and M1. Clonotypes with differential abundance were put into four groups: emerging, expanding, contracting or non-expanding/contracting. Morisita's overlap index was used to measure repertoire overlap between patients. TCRdb reprocessing: public reads trimmed at Q25 with fastp, clones called with MiXCR, in-frame beta chains kept. When rows share a CDR3 protein, they turn into one entry using the most common DNA and genes. For this entry, the V and J calls and clone size follow TCRdb and not the study's own pipeline. The sample contains some 210 distinct CDR3 sequences, around 10% of them found a single time. Approximately 60% of the sample is taken by the ten largest.

This clonotype is labeled medium-sized (0.01 to 0.1%). Its cognate antigen has yet to be identified. Base qualities are not at hand, and no much larger clone is one base apart. A BD FACSAria II cell sorter was used to sort four subsets, defined by PD-1 and/or TIGIT, from live CD3+CD8+TCRalphabeta+ cells. Circulating CD8 T cells were sorted into four subsets by PD-1 and TIGIT expression to characterize their relevance to anti-PD-1 therapy response. For every sorted CD8 T-cell subset, sequencing covered both the TCR alpha and the TCR beta chains. Peripheral blood was drawn before the first anti-PD-1 injection and after two and four injections. PBMCs were isolated immediately by Ficoll gradient centrifugation. Until use, PBMCs were cryopreserved in liquid nitrogen in RPMI containing approximately 20% FCS and around 9.6% DMSO. Thawed PBMCs were stained with a viability dye and antibodies against CD3, CD8alpha, TCRalphabeta, PD-1 and TIGIT. Total RNA was extracted with the RNeasy Kit, and every sample reached a RIN above 7.

The V gene is TRBV7-9 and the J gene is TRBJ2-2; the D gene is perhaps TRBD2, from 5 matching bases. The sequenced sample was CD8+ T cells from PBMCs, obtained at baseline or after one month of anti-PD-1 therapy (not recorded which). This TCR came from a human donor with melanoma. CDR3 reads: CASSLTSRVGVGELFF. The DNA sequence is TGTGCCAGCAGCTTAACGTCGCGGGTAGGCGTCGGGGAGCTGTTTTTT.